These 21 T cell receptor beta chains were all obtained from the same sample, sequenced in a study of shared clonotypes between healthy human individuals. Some clones are missing from TCRdb's copy, which holds only in-frame ones; the method was immunoSEQ multiplex PCR. Found here are more than 450,000 clones, less than 85% of them singletons; the top ten hold over 10%. The sample comprised PBMCs. Receptor source: a woman aged 35 to 49 in good health. Some clones in this sample may be carry-over from other donors' samples.

The count of this clone is one. The rearrangement uses TRBV5-4 and TRBJ2-3; 9 bases line up with TRBD2. Germline V gives CDR1 SGHNT, CDR2 YYREEE (reference sequence). After removal of 1 base from V and 6 bases from J, the junction contained 9 bases not matched to a gene. CDR3 size: 16 residues. The CDR3 reads CASSLFSGSRGDTQYF. In DNA, the CDR3 is TGTGCCAGCAGCTTGTTTAGCGGGAGTAGGGGCGATACGCAGTATTTT.

This chain joins TRBV6-5 and TRBJ1-5; D gene uncertain. The CDR3 totals 14 residues. CDR1 and CDR2 from the germline V gene are MNHEY and SVGAGI. The V gene lost 6 bases and the J gene lost 0 bases, with 9 bases spanning the gap. The CDR3 DNA is TGTGCCAGCAGCTTCTCAGGTAGCAATCAGCCCCAGCATTTT. Translating gives CASSFSGSNQPQHF.

The gene calls are TRBV28 and TRBJ2-7; the match to TRBD2 covers 10 bases. J was trimmed by 2 bases and V by 3 bases; bases with no gene match: 10. Germline V gene sequence: CDR1 MDHEN, CDR2 SYDVKM. The CDR3 totals 17 residues. The CDR3 reads CASSFRLVAGGTYEQYF. DNA for the CDR3: TGTGCCAGCAGTTTTAGGCTGGTAGCGGGAGGAACCTACGAGCAGTACTTC. Full variable domain (rest looked up from reference TRBV28 and TRBJ2-7): DVKVTQSSRYLVKRTGEKVFLECVQDMDHENMFWYRQDPGLGLRLIYFSYDVKMKEKGDIPEGYSVSREKKERFSLILESASTNQTSMYLCASSFRLVAGGTYEQYFGPGTRLTVT.

This chain connects TRBV25-1 to TRBJ1-1; 7 bases align to TRBD1. The trim removed 3 bases at V and 5 bases at J, leaving 6 bases unmatched. The CDR3 totals 14 residues. The germline CDR1 and CDR2 sequences are MGHDK and SYGVNS. CDR3 amino acids: CASSEGQWGTEAFF. For the CDR3, the DNA is TGTGCCAGCAGTGAGGGACAGTGGGGTACTGAAGCTTTCTTT. Supplemented by reference TRBV25-1 and TRBJ1-1, the full variable domain reads EADIYQTPRYLVIGTGKKITLECSQTMGHDKMYWYQQDPGMELHLIHYSYGVNSTEKGDLSSESTVSRIRTEHFPLTLESARPSHTSQYLCASSEGQWGTEAFFGQGTRLTVV.

This clone was picked up one time. The V call is TRBV29-1, the J call TRBJ2-1, with 7 bases that match TRBD1. Germline V gene sequence: CDR1 SQVTM, CDR2 ANQGSEA. The CDR3 sequence is 12 residues long. After removal of 7 bases from V and 7 bases from J, the junction contained 7 bases not matched to a gene. CDR3 in DNA: TGCAGCGGCCGGGACAGTAAAAATGAGCAGTTCTTC. This translates into CSGRDSKNEQFF.

The rearrangement links TRBV5-1 to TRBJ1-4, with 10 bases aligning to TRBD1. This CDR3 has 16 residues. Germline V gene sequence: CDR1 SGHRS, CDR2 YFSETQ. V lost 0 bases, J lost 6 bases, and 5 bases stayed unmatched. The chain's CDR3 is CASSLGQGAKDEKLFF. The DNA for the CDR3 is TGCGCCAGCAGCTTGGGACAGGGGGCCAAAGATGAAAAACTGTTTTTT.

The chain links TRBV6-1 to TRBJ2-7, with 7 bases that match TRBD1. From germline, CDR1 is MNHNS and CDR2 SASEGT. This CDR3 is built from 16 residues. J lost 2 bases, V lost 3 bases, and 10 bases had no gene match. CDR3 region: CASSEPRQGITYEQYF. CDR3 nucleotide sequence: TGTGCCAGCAGTGAGCCCCGACAGGGTATTACCTACGAGCAGTACTTC.

This clone occurred many times. The chain couples TRBV19 to TRBJ2-1; 9 bases line up with TRBD2. The CDR3 runs 14 residues. The trim removed 7 bases at V and 8 bases at J, leaving 9 bases unmatched. Germline lookup yields CDR1 LNHDA and CDR2 SQIVND (reference sequence). The CDR3 bases are TGTGCCAGTAAGGTGGGCGGGAGGGGGGATGAGCAGTTCTTC. It specifies CASKVGGRGDEQFF.

CDR3 protein: CASSSGLGPDTQYF. The CDR3 DNA is TGTGCCAGCAGCTCCGGACTAGGCCCAGATACGCAGTATTTT. This sequence joins TRBV7-2 and TRBJ2-3; 7 bases match TRBD2. This CDR3 is 14 amino acids long. Germline V CDR1 and CDR2: SGHTA, FQGNSA. After removal of 4 bases from V and 4 bases from J, the junction contained 5 bases not matched to a gene. Based on the CDR3 plus reference TRBV7-2 and TRBJ2-3, the full variable domain is GAGVSQSPSNKVTEKGKDVELRCDPISGHTALYWYRQSLGQGLEFLIYFQGNSAPDKSGLPSDRFSAERTGGSVSTLTIQRTQQEDSAVYLCASSSGLGPDTQYFGPGTRLTVL.

This clone has at least ten counts. The rearrangement joins TRBV28 to TRBJ1-5, with 7 bases aligning to TRBD1. The junction had 6 bases not matched to a gene; V was cut back by 4 bases and J by 3 bases. CDR3 length: 15 amino acids. Germline V CDR1 and CDR2: MDHEN, SYDVKM. The CDR3 coding sequence is TGTGCCAGCAGTTCCCCGACAGGGAACAATCAGCCCCAGCATTTT. It specifies CASSSPTGNNQPQHF.

The chain joins TRBV6-5 to TRBJ1-1; D uncertain. This CDR3 is built from 13 residues. V was pared by 4 bases and J by 0 bases, with 6 bases between. CDR1 MNHEY and CDR2 SVGAGI come from the germline V gene. Here the CDR3 reads CASSSHMNTEAFF. CDR3 DNA: TGTGCCAGCAGTTCCCACATGAACACTGAAGCTTTCTTT.

As to this clone: This clone may be a read error of a much larger clone one base away. This rearrangement joins TRBV6-6 to TRBJ1-3; D ambiguous. Germline CDR1 is MNHNY and CDR2 is SVGAGI (reference sequence). This CDR3 comprises 12 residues. V was pared by 6 bases and J by 0 bases, with 3 bases between. CDR3 region: CASSRSGNTIYF. The CDR3 region has the DNA TGTGCCAGCAGCCGCTCTGGAAACACCATATATTTT.

The chain is built from TRBV27 and TRBJ2-5; no firm D call. The V gene lost 5 bases and the J gene lost 7 bases, with 11 bases spanning the gap. CDR3 length: 12 residues. The germline V gene encodes CDR1 MNHEY and CDR2 SMNVEV (reference sequence). CDR3 loop: CASSGVGATQYF. For the CDR3, the DNA is TGTGCCAGCAGTGGGGTTGGCGCGACCCAGTACTTC.

The chain is built from TRBV7-8 and TRBJ2-3, with D perhaps TRBD2 (6 bases). The CDR3 contains 14 residues. Germline CDR1 reads SGHVS; CDR2 reads FQNEAQ. V shed 5 bases and J shed 1 base, with 10 bases lying between them. CDR3 sequence reads: CASSPGGGTDTQYF. DNA for the CDR3: TGTGCCAGCAGCCCGGGCGGGGGCACAGATACGCAGTATTTT.

V is TRBV27 and J is TRBJ2-1; 10 nucleotides match TRBD2. Germline V CDR1 and CDR2: MNHEY, SMNVEV (reference sequence). The CDR3 spans 15 residues. Losses at the gene ends were 10 bases for V and 0 bases for J; bases not matched to a gene: 6. The CDR3 DNA reads TGTGCCACACGTAGCGGGAGGTTCTCCTACAATGAGCAGTTCTTC. Translated: CATRSGRFSYNEQFF.

This clone was observed a few times. The genes are TRBV18 and TRBJ2-7; unclear D gene. The CDR3 has 12 amino acids. Germline CDR1 reads KGHSH; CDR2 reads LQKENI. The V end was cut by 1 base, the J end by 7 bases, with 8 bases between. CDR3 bases: TGTGCCAGCTCACCACTCGGCGGTGAGCAGTACTTC. Amino acid sequence: CASSPLGGEQYF.

DNA of the CDR3: TGCGCCAGCGCGTTCAGCGGGAACTACAATGAGCAGTTCTTC. This sequence encodes CASAFSGNYNEQFF. This chain connects TRBV5-1 to TRBJ2-1; 7 bases are shared with TRBD2. The CDR3 spans 14 residues. Trimming removed 7 bases from V and 3 bases from J; junction bases left unmatched: 7. CDR1 is SGHRS, CDR2 YFSETQ, per germline.

The V and J genes are TRBV5-1 and TRBJ2-3; TRBD2 matches 11 bases. The trim removed 1 base at V and 4 bases at J, leaving 5 bases unmatched. Germline values: CDR1 SGHRS, CDR2 YFSETQ. CDR3 size: 16 residues. CDR3 coding DNA: TGCGCCAGCAGCTTGTTAGCGGGAGGGCCTTCAGATACGCAGTATTTT. Encoded protein: CASSLLAGGPSDTQYF.

This sequence joins TRBV12-5 and TRBJ2-1; D gene uncertain. V was shortened by 0 bases and J by 9 bases, with 9 bases between the two germline ends. This CDR3 has 13 amino acids. Germline lookup yields CDR1 LGHNT and CDR2 FRNRAP. The chain's CDR3 is CASGLVPPGEQFF. The DNA of the CDR3 is TGTGCTAGTGGTTTGGTTCCCCCTGGTGAGCAGTTCTTC.

The chain joins TRBV19 to TRBJ1-2, with TRBD1 identical over 7 bases. CDR1 and CDR2 (germline): LNHDA, SQIVND (reference sequence). This CDR3 is 12 amino acids long. After removal of 4 bases from V and 4 bases from J, the junction contained 0 bases not matched to a gene. CDR3 region: CASSNRGYGYTF. DNA for the CDR3: TGTGCCAGTAGTAACAGGGGCTATGGCTACACCTTC.

This CDR3 reads CASSLTGANYGYTF. The CDR3 DNA sequence: TGTGCCAGCAGCTTAACAGGGGCTAACTATGGCTACACCTTC. The rearrangement joins TRBV7-8 to TRBJ1-2; 7 bases align to TRBD1. This CDR3 is built from 14 residues. With V trimmed by 2 bases and J by 0 bases, 0 bases remained unmatched. Looked up from germline, CDR1 is SGHVS and CDR2 is FQNEAQ.